This TCR beta chain emerged from a study of vaccination and CD4 T cells after COVID-19. With the Oncomine TCR Beta short-read assay, DNA from cultured CD4+ T cells was sequenced. DNA came from CD4+ T cells after culture. TCRdb re-called the PCR reads through MiXCR, storing one row per CDR3 protein. This sample has thousands of distinct CDR3 sequences, with around 29% found just once. As to treatment: roughly 11-day PBMC culture with coronavirus spike peptide pools or control peptides (ViraFEST assay). Gathering of the CD4+ T cells, from the unexposed donor, took place before the COVID-19 pandemic (2011-2018). There are 14 residues in the CDR3. CDR1 MNHNS and CDR2 SASEGT come from the germline V gene. The V gene end was trimmed by 8 bases and the J gene end by 0 bases; junction bases not matched to a gene: 5. As concerns this clonotype: Antigen: not known.

V gene TRBV6-1 combines with J gene TRBJ2-3; 7 bases are a match to TRBD2. Input material: CD4+ T cells from blood, cultured in vitro. The origin of this receptor is a human donor in good health. DNA of the CDR3: TGTGCCAGCGGGCCGGGACTAAGCACAGATACGCAGTATTTT. Amino acids: CASGPGLSTDTQYF.